This T cell receptor beta chain is drawn from a study of blood T cell repertoires in COVID-19. The CDR3 is made up of 15 amino acids. V lost 9 bases to trimming and J lost 2 bases; unmatched junction nucleotides: 7. CDR1 and CDR2 from the germline V gene are MNHEY and SMNVEV (reference sequence). Clones were sequenced by immunoSEQ multiplex PCR, and TCRdb holds only the in-frame ones, with some missing. Here the sample spans more than 85,000 clones, 90% being singletons. Sequencing was performed on peripheral blood. This sequence joins TRBV27 and TRBJ2-6; TRBD1 aligns across 7 bases. This sequence was found in a human donor in a cohort sampled during active COVID-19. The CDR3 loop reads CARGTELTGANVLTF. CDR3 nucleotides: TGTGCCAGAGGGACAGAGCTTACTGGGGCCAACGTCCTGACTTTC.